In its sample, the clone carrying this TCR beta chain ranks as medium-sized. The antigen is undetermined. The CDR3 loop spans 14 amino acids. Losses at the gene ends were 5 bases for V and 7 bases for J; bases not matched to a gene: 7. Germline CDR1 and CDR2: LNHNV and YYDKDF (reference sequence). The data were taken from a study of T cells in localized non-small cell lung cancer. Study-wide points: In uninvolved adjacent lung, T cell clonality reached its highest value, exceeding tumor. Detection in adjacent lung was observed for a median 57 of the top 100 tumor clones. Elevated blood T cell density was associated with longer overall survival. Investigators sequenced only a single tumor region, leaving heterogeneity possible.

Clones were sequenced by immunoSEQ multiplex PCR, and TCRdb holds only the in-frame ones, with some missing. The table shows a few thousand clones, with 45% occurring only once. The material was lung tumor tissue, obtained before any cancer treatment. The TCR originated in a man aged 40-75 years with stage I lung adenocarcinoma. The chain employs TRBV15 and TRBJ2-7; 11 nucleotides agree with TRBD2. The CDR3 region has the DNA TGTGCCACCAGCCCCCGACTAGCGGGAAGGGAGCAGTACTTC. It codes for CATSPRLAGREQYF.